This T cell receptor beta chain is from a study of neurological immune-mediated disorders. The CDR3 is 12 residues long. Germline V gives CDR1 LGHNA, CDR2 YNFKEQ. The V end was cut by 0 bases, the J end by 10 bases, with 7 bases between. A single record per CDR3 protein comes from TCRdb applying MiXCR to the 5' RACE reads. The table has more than 45,000 distinct CDR3 sequences, approximately 3.9% seen once; the top ten hold less than 2%. This clonotype was picked up many times. This chain links TRBV4-2 with TRBJ2-1, with D unresolved. The sequence came from a man aged 25-40 years with multiple sclerosis. The specimen sequenced was PBMCs. For the CDR3, the DNA is TGTGCCAGCAGCCAAGAAGGTTGGGAGCAGTTCTTC. Translation: CASSQEGWEQFF.